Presented here are 18 T cell receptor beta chains from one specimen sequenced in a study of blood T cells in healthy people across ages (dated by TCRdb to between 2014 and 2016). The library was prepared using 5' RACE. The run used an Illumina HiSeq 2500. The second PCR ran for about 6 to 11 cycles and used a J-beta primer mix along with a sample-barcoded 5' primer. TCRdb ran its own pipeline on the public reads, namely fastp trimming at Q25 and MiXCR clone calling, and kept in-frame beta chains. Here each entry gathers all rows of one CDR3 protein and keeps the most common genes and DNA. For this sample there are 700,000 or so distinct CDR3 sequences; roughly 20% appear just once. In total, the top ten clones hold around a fifth of the sample. Source material: blood. The receptors here all came from a man between 70 and 80 years old in good health.

Comments on this clonotype: The CDR3 end shows no conserved phenylalanine or tryptophan, and so a read error is likely. The chain is built from TRBV27 and TRBJ2-3; 10 bases fit TRBD1. The CDR3 is 16 residues long. The germline V gene has CDR1 MNHEY and CDR2 SMNVEV (reference sequence). For the CDR3, the DNA is TGTGCCGGCAGGGGGACCGGGACAGGGGACAGTTGGACGCAGTATCTT. Translation: CAGRGTGTGDSWTQYL.

In this sample, this clonotype turned up a few times. J is TRBJ2-1 and V is TRBV29-1, with TRBD2 as a possible D gene (6 bases). Trimming shortened V by 2 bases and J by 10 bases, and 18 bases separated the two germline ends. From germline, CDR1 is SQVTM and CDR2 ANQGSEA. The CDR3 extends over 14 amino acids. The chain's CDR3 is CSVETRDSSWEQFF. The CDR3 DNA reads as TGCAGCGTTGAAACTAGGGACTCTTCCTGGGAGCAGTTCTTC.

This clonotype occurred a few times. CDR3 coding DNA: TGCAGCGGGACCCCACAGGGGTCGAGGACTGAAGCTTTCTTT. Protein: CSGTPQGSRTEAFF. This chain connects TRBV29-1 to TRBJ1-1, with TRBD1 matching 7 bases. Germline V CDR1 and CDR2: SQVTM, ANQGSEA. The CDR3 consists of 14 residues. With V trimmed by 7 bases and J by 5 bases, 13 bases remained unmatched.

In its sample, this clonotype was seen many times. This chain connects TRBV7-8 to TRBJ2-1, with 10 positions matching TRBD2. In germline, CDR1 is SGHVS, CDR2 FQNEAQ. This CDR3 has 15 residues. V shed 5 bases and J 4 bases; nucleotides not matched to a gene: 5. The CDR3: CASSPGTSVYNEQFF. CDR3 nucleotide sequence: TGTGCCAGCAGCCCCGGGACTAGCGTTTACAATGAGCAGTTCTTC.

In its sample, this clonotype was seen many times. CDR3 sequence: CASSNRDREYETQYF. The CDR3 nucleotides are TGTGCCAGCAGCAACCGGGACAGGGAATATGAGACCCAGTACTTC. The genes are TRBV5-4 and TRBJ2-5; 9 bases agree with TRBD1. The CDR3 sequence is 15 residues long. CDR1 is SGHNT, CDR2 YYREEE, per germline (reference sequence). V trimming: 4 bases; J trimming: 5 bases; junction bases outside the gene matches: 9.

A remark on this clonotype: The junction and the germline gene differ at one end; a read error may be behind it. The genes are TRBV7-9 and TRBJ2-5; a possible D gene is TRBD1 (5 bases). Germline CDR1 is SEHNR and CDR2 is FQNEAQ (reference sequence). This CDR3 comprises 14 residues. DNA of the CDR3: TGTACCAGCAGCGAACCAGGGTTCGAAGAGACCCAGTACTTC. It encodes CTSSEPGFEETQYF.

There are many counts of this clonotype. J is TRBJ1-4 and V is TRBV5-1; no clear D. Germline CDR1 is SGHRS and CDR2 is YFSETQ. Between the trimmed V and J ends, which lost 0 bases and 4 bases, there was a span of 7 bases. This CDR3 is 14 amino acids long. In nucleotides, the CDR3 is TGCGCCAGCAGCTTGGACAGCCTTAATGAAAAACTGTTTTTT. Translation: CASSLDSLNEKLFF.

This clonotype has just a few counts. The rearrangement joins TRBV7-2 to TRBJ2-7; D ambiguous. The germline V gene encodes CDR1 SGHTA and CDR2 FQGNSA. The CDR3 extends over 14 amino acids. The V and J ends lost 3 bases and 1 base respectively, with 10 bases between them. The CDR3 sequence is CASSFLPESYEQYV. The CDR3 region has the DNA TGTGCCAGCAGCTTTTTACCGGAATCCTACGAGCAGTACGTC.

This clonotype was detected a few times. The chain carries TRBV11-2 and TRBJ2-3; D perhaps matches TRBD2 (6 bases). Trimming pared 0 bases from V and 7 bases from J, leaving 14 bases between. In germline, CDR1 is SGHAT, CDR2 FQNNGV. This CDR3 region has 15 residues. CDR3 region: CASSLEVSGTYTQYF. DNA of the CDR3: TGTGCCAGCAGCTTAGAGGTTAGCGGAACCTATACGCAGTATTTT.

Only a few counts were recorded for this clonotype. The chain links TRBV4-1 to TRBJ2-1, with D possibly being TRBD1 or TRBD2 (5 bases each). Germline V gene sequence: CDR1 MGHRA, CDR2 YSYEKL. V shed 5 bases and J shed 0 bases, with 8 bases lying between them. The CDR3 consists of 14 residues. This CDR3 reads CASSWGTSYNEQFF. The CDR3 bases are TGCGCCAGCAGCTGGGGGACCTCCTACAATGAGCAGTTCTTC.

The genes are TRBV18 and TRBJ2-3; D not resolved. Looked up from germline, CDR1 is KGHSH and CDR2 is LQKENI. This CDR3 is 14 amino acids long. Between the trimmed V and J ends, which lost 6 bases and 2 bases, there was a span of 12 bases. CDR3 amino acids: CASSAEYNTDTQYF. DNA for the CDR3: TGTGCCAGCTCTGCCGAATACAACACAGATACGCAGTATTTT.

V and J are TRBV12-3 or TRBV12-4 and TRBJ1-3; TRBD1 matches 7 bases. Germline trimming cut 3 bases from V and 4 bases from J; bases unmatched to any gene: 6. The CDR3 is 15 amino acids. In nucleotides, the CDR3 is TGTGCCAGCAGTTTTCAACAGGGACAGGGAAACACCATATATTTT. The encoded protein is CASSFQQGQGNTIYF.

The chain couples TRBV12-3 or TRBV12-4 to TRBJ2-5; 10 positions agree with TRBD1. The J call is in doubt because the DNA end fits TRBJ2-7 better. The CDR3 consists of 13 residues. CDR3 sequence (DNA): TGTGCCAGCAACGACAGGGGGCACGACGAGCAGTACTTC. Translated, it gives CASNDRGHDEQYF.

This clonotype was recorded a few times. The rearrangement uses TRBV20-1 and TRBJ1-5; TRBD1 is a possible D gene (5 bases). Germline V CDR1 and CDR2: DFQATT, SNEGSKA (reference sequence). The CDR3 runs to 13 residues. Between the trimmed V and J ends, which lost 3 bases and 4 bases, there was a span of 10 bases. CDR3 in DNA: TGCAGTGCTAGCAGTCAGGGTAATCAGCCCCAGCATTTT. It encodes CSASSQGNQPQHF.

This clonotype was counted at least ten times. The V gene is TRBV12-3 or TRBV12-4, the J gene TRBJ2-3, with TRBD2 matching over 7 bases. V gave up 5 bases and J gave up 0 bases; unmatched junction bases: 5. There are 15 residues in the CDR3. The DNA of the CDR3 is TGTGCCAGCAGTGAACTAGCGCTAAGCACAGATACGCAGTATTTT. It is translated as CASSELALSTDTQYF.

The CDR3 sequence: CASSKLTGYPYEQYV. The CDR3 DNA is TGTGCCAGCAGTAAACTGACAGGCTACCCCTACGAGCAGTACGTC. The genes are TRBV6-2 or TRBV6-3 and TRBJ2-1, with a weak D call TRBD1 (6 bases). The better agreement between TRBJ2-7 and the DNA end casts doubt on the J call. This CDR3 is built from 15 residues. Germline values: CDR1 MNHEY, CDR2 SVGEGT.

J is TRBJ2-1 and V is TRBV20-1; 8 bases line up with TRBD1. TRBJ2-5 explains the end of the DNA better; the J call may be wrong. Germline CDR1 DFQATT, CDR2 SNEGSKA (reference sequence). This CDR3 contains 19 residues. CDR3 protein: CSARDRTIHLDRDRETQYF. CDR3 nucleotides: TGCAGTGCTAGAGATCGGACAATTCATTTGGACAGGGATCGGGAGACCCAGTACTTC.

The chain is built from TRBV12-3 or TRBV12-4 and TRBJ2-1, with 11 nucleotides matching TRBD1. The DNA end favors TRBJ2-5, so the J call may be wrong. This CDR3 comprises 15 residues. CDR3 amino acids: CASSLGQGVRETQYF. CDR3 coding DNA: TGTGCCAGCAGTTTGGGACAGGGGGTAAGGGAGACCCAGTACTTC.